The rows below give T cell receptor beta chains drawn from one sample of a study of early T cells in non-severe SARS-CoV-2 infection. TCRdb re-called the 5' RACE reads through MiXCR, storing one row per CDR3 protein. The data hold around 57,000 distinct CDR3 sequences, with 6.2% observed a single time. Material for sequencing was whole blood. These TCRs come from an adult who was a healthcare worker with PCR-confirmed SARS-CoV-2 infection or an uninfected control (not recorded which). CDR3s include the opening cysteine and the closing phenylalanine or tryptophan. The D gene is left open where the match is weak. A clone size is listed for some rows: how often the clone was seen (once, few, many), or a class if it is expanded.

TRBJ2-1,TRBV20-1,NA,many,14,CSASRGSGPNEQFF,TGCAGTGCTTCCCGGGGAAGCGGGCCCAATGAGCAGTTCTTC
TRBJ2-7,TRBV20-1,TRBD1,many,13,CSARRDRGYEQYF,TGCAGTGCTCGCCGGGACAGGGGTTACGAGCAGTACTTC
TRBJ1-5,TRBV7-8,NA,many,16,CASSLGVEYSNQPQHF,TGTGCCAGCAGCTTAGGAGTAGAGTATAGCAATCAGCCCCAGCATTTT
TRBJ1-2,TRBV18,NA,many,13,CASSPGRNYGYTF,TGTGCCAGCTCACCCGGACGGAACTATGGCTACACCTTC
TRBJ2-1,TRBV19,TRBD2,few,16,CATGLAGQSSYNEQFF,TGTGCCACGGGACTAGCGGGGCAGAGCTCCTACAATGAGCAGTTCTTC
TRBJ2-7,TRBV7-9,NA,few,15,CASSFMGGPIYEQYF,TGTGCCAGCAGCTTTATGGGGGGACCCATCTACGAGCAGTACTTC
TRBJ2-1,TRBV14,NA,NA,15,CASSLDRSPGGEQFF,TGTGCCAGCAGCCTGGACAGGTCTCCGGGAGGTGAGCAGTTCTTC
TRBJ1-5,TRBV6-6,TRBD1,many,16,CASSWGQWASNQPQHF,TGTGCCAGCAGTTGGGGACAGTGGGCTAGCAATCAGCCCCAGCATTTT
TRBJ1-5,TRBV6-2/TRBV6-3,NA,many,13,CAIKDGSNQPQHF,TGTGCCATCAAGGACGGTTCCAATCAGCCCCAGCATTTT
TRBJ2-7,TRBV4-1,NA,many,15,CASSQGTGRSYEQYF,TGCGCCAGCAGCCAAGGTACAGGGCGATCCTACGAGCAGTACTTC
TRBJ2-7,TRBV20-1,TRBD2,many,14,CSAAAGAGSYEQYF,TGCAGTGCGGCAGCGGGGGCCGGGTCCTACGAGCAGTACTTC
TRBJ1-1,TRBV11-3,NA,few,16,CASSLVFGRENTEAFF,TGTGCCAGCAGCTTAGTATTCGGACGGGAGAACACTGAAGCTTTCTTT
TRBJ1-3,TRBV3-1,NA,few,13,CASSQNSGNTIYF,TGTGCCAGCAGCCAGAACTCTGGAAACACCATATATTTT
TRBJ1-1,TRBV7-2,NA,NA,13,CASSLQGYTEAFF,TGTGCCAGCAGCTTACAGGGGTACACTGAAGCTTTCTTT
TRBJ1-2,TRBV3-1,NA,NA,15,CASRPGWVGGYGYTF,TGTGCCAGCAGGCCTGGCTGGGTAGGGGGCTATGGCTACACCTTC
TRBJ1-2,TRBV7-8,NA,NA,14,CASSLRWQNYGYTF,TGTGCCAGCAGCTTACGGTGGCAAAACTATGGCTACACCTTC
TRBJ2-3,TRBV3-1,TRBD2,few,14,CASSQGGGGDTQYF,TGTGCCAGCAGCCAAGGCGGCGGGGGTGATACGCAGTATTTT
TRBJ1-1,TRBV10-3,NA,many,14,CAISWSGGDTEAFF,TGTGCCATCAGTTGGTCGGGAGGAGACACTGAAGCTTTCTTT
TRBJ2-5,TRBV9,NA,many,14,CASSPRAGRETQYF,TGTGCCAGCAGCCCAAGGGCAGGGAGAGAGACCCAGTACTTC
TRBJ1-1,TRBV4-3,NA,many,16,CASSLSLGVRNTEAFF,TGCGCCAGCAGCCTATCCCTGGGAGTAAGGAACACTGAAGCTTTCTTT
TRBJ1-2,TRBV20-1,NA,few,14,CSARVHSRNYGYTF,TGCAGTGCTAGAGTACACAGTCGAAACTATGGCTACACCTTC
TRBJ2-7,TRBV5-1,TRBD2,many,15,CASSLQAGGSYEQYF,TGCGCCAGCAGCTTGCAAGCGGGGGGATCCTACGAGCAGTACTTC
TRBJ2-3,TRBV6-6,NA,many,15,CASSYTRGATDTQYF,TGTGCCAGCAGTTATACTCGGGGAGCCACAGATACGCAGTATTTT
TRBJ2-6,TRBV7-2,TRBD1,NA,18,CASSPWDSRYSGANVLTF,TGTGCCAGCAGCCCATGGGACAGCCGATACTCTGGGGCCAACGTCCTGACTTTC
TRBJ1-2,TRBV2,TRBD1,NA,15,CASSDNRDRGYGYTF,TGTGCCAGCAGTGATAACCGGGACAGGGGCTATGGCTACACCTTC
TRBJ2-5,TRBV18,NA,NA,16,CASSRQASGGAQTQYF,TGTGCCAGCTCACGCCAGGCCTCAGGCGGGGCGCAGACCCAGTACTTC
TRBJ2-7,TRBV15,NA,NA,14,CATSSAVQGTEQYF,TGTGCCACCAGCAGCGCGGTCCAGGGGACCGAGCAGTACTTC
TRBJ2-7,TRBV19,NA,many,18,CASSIDLPGTGSSYEQYF,TGTGCCAGTAGTATAGATCTCCCCGGGACCGGGAGCTCCTACGAGCAGTACTTC
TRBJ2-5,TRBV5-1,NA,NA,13,CASGSDREGTQYF,TGCGCCAGCGGATCCGACAGGGAGGGGACCCAGTACTTC
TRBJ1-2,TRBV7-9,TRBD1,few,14,CASSLGDRGGGYTF,TGTGCCAGCAGCTTAGGGGACAGGGGAGGCGGCTACACCTTC
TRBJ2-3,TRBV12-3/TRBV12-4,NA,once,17,CASSRPRNQISTDTQYF,TGTGCCAGCAGCCGTCCGAGGAACCAGATTAGCACAGATACGCAGTATTTT
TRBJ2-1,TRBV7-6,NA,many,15,CASSYANRLAHEQFF,TGTGCCAGCAGCTATGCAAATAGGCTAGCCCATGAGCAGTTCTTC
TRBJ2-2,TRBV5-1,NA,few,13,CASSLGWTGELFF,TGCGCCAGCAGCTTGGGTTGGACCGGGGAGCTGTTTTTT
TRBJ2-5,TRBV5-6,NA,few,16,CASSEIGTPVGETQYF,TGTGCCAGCAGCGAGATCGGGACACCGGTAGGAGAGACCCAGTACTTC
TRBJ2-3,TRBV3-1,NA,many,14,CASSQGAPGYTQYF,TGTGCCAGCAGCCAAGGGGCCCCGGGGTATACGCAGTATTTT
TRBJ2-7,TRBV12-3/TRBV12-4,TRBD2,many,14,CASSGLAGFDEQYF,TGTGCCAGCAGCGGACTAGCGGGCTTCGACGAGCAGTACTTC
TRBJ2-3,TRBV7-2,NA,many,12,CASSLDLDTQYF,TGTGCCAGCAGCTTAGACTTAGATACGCAGTATTTT
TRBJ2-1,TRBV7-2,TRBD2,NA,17,CASSPPGLAGGHNEQFF,TGTGCCAGCAGCCCCCCGGGACTAGCGGGGGGGCACAATGAGCAGTTCTTC
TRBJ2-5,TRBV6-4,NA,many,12,CASEQGQETQYF,TGTGCCAGCGAGCAGGGACAAGAGACCCAGTACTTC
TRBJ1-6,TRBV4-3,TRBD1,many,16,CASSQDLYRGLSPLHF,TGCGCCAGCAGCCAAGATCTTTACAGGGGTTTGTCACCCCTCCACTTT
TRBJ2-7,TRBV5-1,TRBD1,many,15,CASSLDGQGAYEQYF,TGCGCCAGCAGCTTGGATGGACAGGGGGCCTACGAGCAGTACTTC
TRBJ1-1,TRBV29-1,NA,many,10,CSVGQDEAFF,TGCAGCGTTGGCCAGGATGAAGCTTTCTTT
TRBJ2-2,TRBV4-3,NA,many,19,CASSHNPPLDSRNTGELFF,TGCGCCAGCAGCCACAACCCCCCTCTGGACAGTAGGAACACCGGGGAGCTGTTTTTT
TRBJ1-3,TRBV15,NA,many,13,CATSRDKFDTIYF,TGTGCCACCAGCAGAGATAAGTTCGACACCATATATTTT
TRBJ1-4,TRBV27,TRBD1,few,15,CASSRGGTGNEKLFF,TGTGCCAGCAGTAGGGGCGGGACAGGGAATGAAAAACTGTTTTTT
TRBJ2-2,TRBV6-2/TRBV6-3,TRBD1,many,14,CASIRDRGSGELFF,TGTGCCAGCATTCGGGACAGGGGGTCCGGGGAGCTGTTTTTT
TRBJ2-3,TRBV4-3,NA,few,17,CASSRVTPVVGTDTQYF,TGCGCCAGCAGCCGGGTCACACCGGTGGTCGGCACAGATACGCAGTATTTT
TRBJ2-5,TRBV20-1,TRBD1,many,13,CSAHQGVQETQYF,TGCAGTGCCCATCAGGGGGTCCAAGAGACCCAGTACTTC
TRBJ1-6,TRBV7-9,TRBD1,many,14,CASSSRQGHSPLHF,TGTGCCAGCAGCTCCCGACAGGGCCACTCACCCCTCCACTTT
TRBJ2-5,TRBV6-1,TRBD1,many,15,CASSDDPRQGETQYF,TGTGCCAGCAGTGATGATCCTAGACAGGGAGAGACCCAGTACTTC
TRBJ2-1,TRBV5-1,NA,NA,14,CASSPPGGGNEQFF,TGCGCCAGCAGCCCACCGGGGGGCGGGAATGAGCAGTTCTTC
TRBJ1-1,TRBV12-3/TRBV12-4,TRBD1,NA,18,CASSSRDRVVFLGTEAFF,TGTGCCAGCAGTTCCAGGGACAGGGTGGTGTTCTTGGGCACTGAAGCTTTCTTT
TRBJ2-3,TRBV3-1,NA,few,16,CASSQGETGGTDTQYF,TGTGCCAGCAGCCAAGGCGAAACTGGGGGGACAGATACGCAGTATTTT
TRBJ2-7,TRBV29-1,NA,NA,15,CSVEVRGDRTYEQYF,TGCAGCGTTGAAGTGCGGGGGGACAGGACCTACGAGCAGTACTTC
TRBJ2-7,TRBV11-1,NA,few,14,CASRDDRRSYEQYF,TGTGCCAGCAGAGACGATAGGCGCTCCTACGAGCAGTACTTC
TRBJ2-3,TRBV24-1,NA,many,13,CATSDSQTDTQYF,TGTGCCACCAGTGATTCCCAAACAGATACGCAGTATTTT
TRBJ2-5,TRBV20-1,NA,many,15,CSAREAATPLSPQYF,TGCAGTGCTAGAGAAGCGGCCACCCCTTTGTCGCCCCAGTACTTC
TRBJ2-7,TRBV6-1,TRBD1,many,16,CASSAQGAPPPYEQYF,TGTGCCAGCAGTGCTCAGGGGGCCCCACCCCCCTACGAGCAGTACTTC
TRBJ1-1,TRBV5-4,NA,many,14,CASSPDRYYTEAFF,TGTGCCAGCAGCCCCGACAGGTATTACACTGAAGCTTTCTTT
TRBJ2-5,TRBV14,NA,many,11,CASSQDRVQYF,TGTGCCAGCAGCCAAGACAGGGTCCAGTACTTC